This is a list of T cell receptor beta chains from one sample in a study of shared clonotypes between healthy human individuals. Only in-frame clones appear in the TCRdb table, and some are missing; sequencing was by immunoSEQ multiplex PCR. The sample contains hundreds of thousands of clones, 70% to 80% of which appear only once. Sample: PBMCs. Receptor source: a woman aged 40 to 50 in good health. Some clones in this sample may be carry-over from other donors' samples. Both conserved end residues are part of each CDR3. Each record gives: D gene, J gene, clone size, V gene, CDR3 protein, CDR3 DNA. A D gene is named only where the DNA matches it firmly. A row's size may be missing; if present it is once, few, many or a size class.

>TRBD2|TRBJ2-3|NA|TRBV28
CASTRTSGADTQYF
TGTGCCAGCACCCGGACTAGCGGGGCAGATACGCAGTATTTT
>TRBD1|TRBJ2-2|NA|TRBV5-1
CASSLDPGTGATGELFF
TGCGCCAGCAGCTTGGACCCCGGGACAGGGGCGACCGGGGAGCTGTTTTTT
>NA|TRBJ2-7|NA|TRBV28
CASSSNIYEQYF
TGTGCCAGCAGTTCCAATATATACGAGCAGTACTTC
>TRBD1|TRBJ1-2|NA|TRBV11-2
CASSQGTAYGYTF
TGTGCCAGCAGCCAGGGGACAGCTTATGGCTACACCTTC
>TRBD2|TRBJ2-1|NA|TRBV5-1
CASRPTSGSGLEQFF
TGCGCCAGCAGACCCACTAGCGGGAGTGGGCTTGAGCAGTTCTTC
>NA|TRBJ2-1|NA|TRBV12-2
CASRLSSGSFSYNEQFF
TGTGCAAGTCGCTTAAGTTCTGGCTCTTTCTCCTACAATGAGCAGTTCTTC
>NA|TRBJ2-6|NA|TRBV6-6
CASSYSGGGGANVLTF
TGTGCCAGCAGTTACTCTGGGGGAGGTGGGGCCAACGTCCTGACTTTC
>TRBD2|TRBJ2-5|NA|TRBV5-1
CASSFGTSGIQETQYF
TGCGCCAGCAGTTTTGGGACTAGCGGTATCCAAGAGACCCAGTACTTC
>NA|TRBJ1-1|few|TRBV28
CASSLTTSPRDSRTEAFF
TGTGCCAGCAGTTTGACCACGTCCCCCAGGGACTCGAGGACTGAAGCTTTCTTT
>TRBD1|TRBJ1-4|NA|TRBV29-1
CSVLRTGGDEKLFF
TGCAGCGTTCTCCGGACAGGGGGGGATGAAAAACTGTTTTTT
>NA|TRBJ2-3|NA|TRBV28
CASKVLGTETDTQYF
TGTGCCAGCAAGGTCCTCGGGACTGAGACAGATACGCAGTATTTT
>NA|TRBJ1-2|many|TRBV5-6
CASSLVGFGDGNYGYTF
TGTGCCAGCAGCTTGGTGGGGTTTGGGGACGGGAACTATGGCTACACCTTC
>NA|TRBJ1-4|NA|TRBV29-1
CSVAGSTNEKLFF
TGCAGCGTTGCAGGGTCAACTAATGAAAAACTGTTTTTT
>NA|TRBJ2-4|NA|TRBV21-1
CASSKNVLQLAKNIQYF
TGTGCCAGCAGCAAAAACGTCCTGCAACTAGCCAAAAACATTCAGTACTTC
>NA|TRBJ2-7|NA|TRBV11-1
CASERIYEQYF
TGTGCCAGCGAACGCATTTACGAGCAGTACTTC
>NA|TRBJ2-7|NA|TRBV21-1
CASSKEARAGSYEQYF
TGTGCCAGCAGCAAAGAGGCGAGGGCCGGTTCCTACGAGCAGTACTTC
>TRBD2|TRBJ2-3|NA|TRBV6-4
CASSIEGAGGTDTQYF
TGTGCCAGCAGCATCGAGGGAGCGGGAGGCACAGATACGCAGTATTTT
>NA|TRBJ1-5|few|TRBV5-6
CASSLWGPDQPQHF
TGTGCCAGCAGCTTGTGGGGCCCCGATCAGCCCCAGCATTTT
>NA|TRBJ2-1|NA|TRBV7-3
CASSLQAGTYNEQFF
TGTGCCAGCAGCTTACAGGCGGGTACCTACAATGAGCAGTTCTTC
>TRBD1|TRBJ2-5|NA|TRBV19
CASSIGPTGKETQYF
TGTGCCAGTAGTATAGGACCGACAGGGAAAGAGACCCAGTACTTC
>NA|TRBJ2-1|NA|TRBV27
CASRRGLSYNEQFF
TGTGCCAGCAGGAGGGGACTCTCCTACAATGAGCAGTTCTTC
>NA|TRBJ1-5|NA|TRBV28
CASHGSAGQPQHF
TGTGCCAGCCACGGCTCGGCGGGTCAGCCCCAGCATTTT
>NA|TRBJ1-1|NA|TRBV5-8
CASRGGRWDTEAFF
TGTGCCAGCAGAGGAGGGAGGTGGGACACTGAAGCTTTCTTT
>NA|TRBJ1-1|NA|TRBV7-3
CASSPGLLAEAFF
TGTGCCAGCAGCCCGGGACTCTTGGCTGAAGCTTTCTTT
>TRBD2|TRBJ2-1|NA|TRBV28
CASSFLAGPTNEQFF
TGTGCCAGCAGTTTTCTAGCGGGGCCCACCAATGAGCAGTTCTTC
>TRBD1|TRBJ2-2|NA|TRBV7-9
CASSTGQANTGELFF
TGTGCCAGCAGCACGGGACAGGCGAACACCGGGGAGCTGTTTTTT
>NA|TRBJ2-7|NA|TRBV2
CASSGSQRVAESRF
TGTGCCAGCAGTGGGAGTCAAAGGGTGGCAGAATCGAGATTC
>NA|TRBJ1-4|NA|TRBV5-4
CASSLLGEKLFF
TGTGCCAGCAGCTTGCTGGGGGAAAAACTGTTTTTT
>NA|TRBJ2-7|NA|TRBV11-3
CASSLRSTSYEQYF
TGTGCCAGCAGCCTGCGGTCTACGTCCTACGAGCAGTACTTC
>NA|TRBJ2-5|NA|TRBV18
CASSPRLRETQYF
TGTGCCAGCTCACCGCGTCTTAGGGAGACCCAGTACTTC
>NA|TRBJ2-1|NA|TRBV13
CASRGYNEQFF
TGTGCCAGCAGGGGGTACAATGAGCAGTTCTTC
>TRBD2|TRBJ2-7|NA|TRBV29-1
CSGSGGPGYEQYF
TGCTCGGGTTCGGGAGGGCCAGGATACGAGCAGTACTTC
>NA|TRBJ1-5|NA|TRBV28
CASSPSVGQPQHF
TGTGCCAGCAGTCCGTCGGTGGGTCAGCCCCAGCATTTT
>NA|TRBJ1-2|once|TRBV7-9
CASSLEGGGYTF
TGTGCCAGCAGCTTAGAAGGTGGGGGCTACACCTTC
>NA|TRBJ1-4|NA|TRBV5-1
CASCVLGDSNEKLFF
TGCGCCAGCTGCGTCCTTGGAGACAGTAATGAAAAACTGTTTTTT
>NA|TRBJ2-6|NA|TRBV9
CASSAGGGGANVLTF
TGTGCCAGCAGCGCCGGGGGAGGAGGGGCCAACGTCCTGACTTTC
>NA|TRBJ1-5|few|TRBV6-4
CASSDSPRQPQHF
TGTGCCAGCAGTGACTCCCCGAGGCAGCCCCAGCATTTT
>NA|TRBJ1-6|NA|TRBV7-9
CASRPGGSVGSPLHF
TGTGCCAGCAGGCCGGGAGGATCGGTCGGGTCACCCCTCCACTTT
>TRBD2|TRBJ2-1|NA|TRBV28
CASSSPGAGGPYNEQFF
TGTGCCAGCAGTTCCCCCGGGGCGGGAGGGCCGTACAATGAGCAGTTCTTC